This T cell receptor (beta chain) was sequenced during a study of CD8 T cells in ankylosing spondylitis. Study-level findings and limits: A motif of fewer than ten highly homologous TCR beta variants was seen as apparently characteristic of ankylosing spondylitis blood.

In making TCR beta libraries, quantitative 5'-RACE with molecular barcodes was used. From the 5' RACE reads, TCRdb called clonotypes with MiXCR, one entry per CDR3 protein. Of 500,000 to 550,000 distinct CDR3 sequences listed, roughly 13% were seen once; the top ten hold almost 7%. This clonotype was counted only a few times. The antigen is undetermined. The length of the CDR3 is 14 residues. Per the germline V gene, CDR1 is DFQATT and CDR2 is SNEGSKA (reference sequence). V was cut by 3 bases and J by 0 bases, with 9 bases left in between. Sequenced material: blood, either unsorted or a sorted T cell fraction (not recorded which). This receptor was identified in a male donor with ankylosing spondylitis. The J gene is TRBJ2-1, the V gene TRBV20-1, with D uncertain. CDR3 DNA: TGCAGTGCTAGTTGGCCAAGCTCCTACAATGAGCAGTTCTTC. It yields the protein CSASWPSSYNEQFF.